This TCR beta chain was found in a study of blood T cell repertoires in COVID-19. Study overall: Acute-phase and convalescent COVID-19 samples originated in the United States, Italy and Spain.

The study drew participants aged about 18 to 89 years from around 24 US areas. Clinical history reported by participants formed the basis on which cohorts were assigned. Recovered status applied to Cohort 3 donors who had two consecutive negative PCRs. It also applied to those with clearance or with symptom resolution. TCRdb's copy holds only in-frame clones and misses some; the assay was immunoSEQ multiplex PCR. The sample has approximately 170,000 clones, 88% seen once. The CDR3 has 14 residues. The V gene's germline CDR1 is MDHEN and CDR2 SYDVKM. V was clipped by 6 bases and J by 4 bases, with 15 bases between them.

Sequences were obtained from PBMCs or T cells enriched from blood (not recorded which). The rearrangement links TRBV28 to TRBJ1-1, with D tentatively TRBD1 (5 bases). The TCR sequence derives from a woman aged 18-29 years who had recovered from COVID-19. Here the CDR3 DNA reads TGTGCCAGCAGCGAGACGACAGATATCACTGAAGCTTTCTTT. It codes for CASSETTDITEAFF.